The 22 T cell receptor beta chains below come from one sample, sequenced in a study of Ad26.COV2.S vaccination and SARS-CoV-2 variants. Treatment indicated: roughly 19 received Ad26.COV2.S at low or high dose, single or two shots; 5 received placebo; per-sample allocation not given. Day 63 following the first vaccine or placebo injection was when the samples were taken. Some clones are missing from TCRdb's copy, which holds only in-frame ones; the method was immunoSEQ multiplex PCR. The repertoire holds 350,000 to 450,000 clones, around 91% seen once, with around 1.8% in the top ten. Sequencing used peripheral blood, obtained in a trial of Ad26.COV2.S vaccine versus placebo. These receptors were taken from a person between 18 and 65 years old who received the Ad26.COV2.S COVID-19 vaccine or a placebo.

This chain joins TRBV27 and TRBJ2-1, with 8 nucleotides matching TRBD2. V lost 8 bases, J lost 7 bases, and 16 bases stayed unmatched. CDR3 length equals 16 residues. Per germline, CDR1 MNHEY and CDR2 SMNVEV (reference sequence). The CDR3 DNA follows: TGTGCCAGCTGGCCCCTTTCAAGGACTAGCAAGAATGAGCAGTTCTTC. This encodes CASWPLSRTSKNEQFF.

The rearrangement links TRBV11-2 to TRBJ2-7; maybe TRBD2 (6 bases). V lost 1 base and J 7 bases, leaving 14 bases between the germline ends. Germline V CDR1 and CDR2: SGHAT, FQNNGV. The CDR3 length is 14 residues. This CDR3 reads CASSLVSLEGEQYF. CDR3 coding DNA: TGTGCCAGCAGCTTAGTGTCCCTGGAGGGAGAGCAGTACTTC.

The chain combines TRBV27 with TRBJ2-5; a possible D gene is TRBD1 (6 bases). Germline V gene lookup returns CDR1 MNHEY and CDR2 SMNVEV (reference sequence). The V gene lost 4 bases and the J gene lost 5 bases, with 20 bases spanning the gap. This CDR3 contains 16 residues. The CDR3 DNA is TGTGCCAGCAGTTCCCGGGACACCGCGAAGGGCGAGACCCAGTACTTC. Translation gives CASSSRDTAKGETQYF.

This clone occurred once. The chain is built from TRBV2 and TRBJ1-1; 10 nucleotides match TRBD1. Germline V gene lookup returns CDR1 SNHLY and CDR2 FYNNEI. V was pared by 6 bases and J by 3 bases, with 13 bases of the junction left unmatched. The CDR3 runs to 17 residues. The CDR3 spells CASRAKTGTGADTEAFF. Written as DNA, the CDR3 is TGTGCCAGCAGGGCAAAAACCGGGACAGGGGCGGACACTGAAGCTTTCTTT. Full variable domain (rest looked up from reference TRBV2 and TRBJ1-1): EPEVTQTPSHQVTQMGQEVILRCVPISNHLYFYWYRQILGQKVEFLVSFYNNEISEKSEIFDDQFSVERPDGSNFTLKIRSTKLEDSAMYFCASRAKTGTGADTEAFFGQGTRLTVV.

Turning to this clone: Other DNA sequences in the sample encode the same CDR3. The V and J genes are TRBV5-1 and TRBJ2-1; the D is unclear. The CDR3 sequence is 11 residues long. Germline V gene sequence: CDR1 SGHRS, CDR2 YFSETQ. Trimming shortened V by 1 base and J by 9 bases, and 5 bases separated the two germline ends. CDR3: CASSLLTEQFF. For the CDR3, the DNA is TGCGCCAGCAGCTTGTTGACTGAGCAGTTCTTC.

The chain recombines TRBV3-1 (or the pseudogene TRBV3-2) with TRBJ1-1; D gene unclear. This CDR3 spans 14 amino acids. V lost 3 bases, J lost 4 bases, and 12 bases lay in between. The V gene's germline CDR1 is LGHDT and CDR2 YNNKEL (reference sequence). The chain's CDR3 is CASSHLPGSTEAFF. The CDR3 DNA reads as TGTGCCAGCAGCCACCTCCCCGGGAGCACTGAAGCTTTCTTT.

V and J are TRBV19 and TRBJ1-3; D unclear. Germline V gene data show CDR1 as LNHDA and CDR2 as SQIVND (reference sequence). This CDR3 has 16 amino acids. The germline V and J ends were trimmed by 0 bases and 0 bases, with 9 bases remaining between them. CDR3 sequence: CASSIEVGRSGNTIYF. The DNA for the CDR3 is TGTGCCAGTAGTATAGAGGTCGGACGCTCTGGAAACACCATATATTTT.

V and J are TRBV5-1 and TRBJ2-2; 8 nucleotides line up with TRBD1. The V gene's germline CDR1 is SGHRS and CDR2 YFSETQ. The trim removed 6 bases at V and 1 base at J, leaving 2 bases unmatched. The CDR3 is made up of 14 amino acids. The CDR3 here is CASKGTGNTGELFF. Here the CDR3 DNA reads TGCGCCAGCAAGGGGACAGGGAACACCGGGGAGCTGTTTTTT.

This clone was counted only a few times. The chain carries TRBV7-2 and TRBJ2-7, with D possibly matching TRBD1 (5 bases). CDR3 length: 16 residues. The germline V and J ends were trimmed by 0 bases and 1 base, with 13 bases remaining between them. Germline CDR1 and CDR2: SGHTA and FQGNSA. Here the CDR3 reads CASSLATGYGSYEQYF. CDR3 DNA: TGTGCCAGCAGCTTAGCAACAGGATACGGTTCCTACGAGCAGTACTTC.

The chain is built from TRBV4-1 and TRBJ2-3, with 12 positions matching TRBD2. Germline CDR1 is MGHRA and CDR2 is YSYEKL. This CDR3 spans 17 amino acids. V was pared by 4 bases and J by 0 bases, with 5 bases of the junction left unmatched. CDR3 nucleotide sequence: TGCGCCAGCAGCCCCCTGCTAGCGGGAGGGAGCACAGATACGCAGTATTTT. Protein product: CASSPLLAGGSTDTQYF.

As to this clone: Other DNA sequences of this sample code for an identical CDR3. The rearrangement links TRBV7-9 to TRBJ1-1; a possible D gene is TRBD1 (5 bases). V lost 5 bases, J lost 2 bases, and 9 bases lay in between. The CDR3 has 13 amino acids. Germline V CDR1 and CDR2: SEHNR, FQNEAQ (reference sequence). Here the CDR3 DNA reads TGTGCCAGCAGCCTTGGGACCAACACTGAAGCTTTCTTT. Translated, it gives CASSLGTNTEAFF.

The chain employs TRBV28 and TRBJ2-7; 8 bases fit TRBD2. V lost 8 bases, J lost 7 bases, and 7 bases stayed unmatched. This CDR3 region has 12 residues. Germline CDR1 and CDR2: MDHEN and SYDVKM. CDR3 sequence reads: CASRLTSGEQYF. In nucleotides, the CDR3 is TGTGCCAGCCGCCTCACTAGCGGTGAGCAGTACTTC.

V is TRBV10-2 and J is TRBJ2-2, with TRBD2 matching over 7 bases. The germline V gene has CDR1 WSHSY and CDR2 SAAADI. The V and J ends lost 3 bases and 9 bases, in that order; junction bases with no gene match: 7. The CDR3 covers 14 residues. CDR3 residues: CASSDRGSLRELFF. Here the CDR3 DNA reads TGCGCCAGCAGTGACCGCGGGAGCTTGAGGGAGCTGTTTTTT.

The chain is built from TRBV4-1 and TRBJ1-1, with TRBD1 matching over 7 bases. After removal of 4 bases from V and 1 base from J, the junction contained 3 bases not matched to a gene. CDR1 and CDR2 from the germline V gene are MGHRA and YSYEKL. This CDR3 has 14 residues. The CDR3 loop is CASSLRQGNTEAFF. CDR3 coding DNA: TGCGCCAGCAGCCTACGACAGGGGAACACTGAAGCTTTCTTT.

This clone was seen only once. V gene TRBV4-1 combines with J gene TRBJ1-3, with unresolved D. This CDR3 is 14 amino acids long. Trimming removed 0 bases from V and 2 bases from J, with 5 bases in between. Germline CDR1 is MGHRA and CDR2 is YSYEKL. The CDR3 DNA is TGCGCCAGCAGCCAAGATATCGCTGGAAACACCATATATTTT. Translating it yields CASSQDIAGNTIYF.

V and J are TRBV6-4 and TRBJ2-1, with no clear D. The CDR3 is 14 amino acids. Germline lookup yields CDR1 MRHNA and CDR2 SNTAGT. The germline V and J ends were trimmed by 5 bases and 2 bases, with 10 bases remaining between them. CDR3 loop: CASSKEFTYNEQFF. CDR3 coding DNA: TGTGCCAGCAGTAAGGAGTTCACCTACAATGAGCAGTTCTTC.

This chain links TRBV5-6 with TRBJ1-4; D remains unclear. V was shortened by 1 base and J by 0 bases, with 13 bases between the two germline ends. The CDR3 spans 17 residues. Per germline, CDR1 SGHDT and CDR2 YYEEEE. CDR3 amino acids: CASSLITEGTTNEKLFF. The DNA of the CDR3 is TGTGCCAGCAGCTTGATCACAGAAGGAACAACTAATGAAAAACTGTTTTTT.

CDR3 sequence reads: CASSSYGTTATNEKLFF. In nucleotides, the CDR3 is TGTGCCAGCAGCTCATACGGGACAACTGCAACTAATGAAAAACTGTTTTTT. V and J are TRBV7-9 and TRBJ1-4; D possibly corresponds to TRBD1 (6 bases). V lost 4 bases and J 0 bases, leaving 15 bases between the germline ends. The CDR3 spans 17 residues. Looked up from germline, CDR1 is SEHNR and CDR2 is FQNEAQ (reference sequence).

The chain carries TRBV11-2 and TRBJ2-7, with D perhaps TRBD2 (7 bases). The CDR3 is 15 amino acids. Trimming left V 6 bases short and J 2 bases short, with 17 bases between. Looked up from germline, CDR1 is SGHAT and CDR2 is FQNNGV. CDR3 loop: CASRRGGAGPYEQYF. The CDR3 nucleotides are TGTGCCAGCAGAAGAGGGGGAGCGGGGCCCTACGAGCAGTACTTC.

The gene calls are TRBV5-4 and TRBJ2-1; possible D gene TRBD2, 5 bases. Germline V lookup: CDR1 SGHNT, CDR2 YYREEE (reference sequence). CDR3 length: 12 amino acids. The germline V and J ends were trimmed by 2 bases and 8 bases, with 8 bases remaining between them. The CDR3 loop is CASSLLGDEQFF. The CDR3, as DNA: TGTGCCAGCAGCTTACTAGGCGATGAGCAGTTCTTC.

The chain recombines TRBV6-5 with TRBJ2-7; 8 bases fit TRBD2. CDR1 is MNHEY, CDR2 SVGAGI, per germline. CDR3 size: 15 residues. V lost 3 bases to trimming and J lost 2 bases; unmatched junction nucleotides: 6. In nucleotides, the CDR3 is TGTGCCAGCAGTTATTCTAGCGGGTTTACCTACGAGCAGTACTTC. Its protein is CASSYSSGFTYEQYF.

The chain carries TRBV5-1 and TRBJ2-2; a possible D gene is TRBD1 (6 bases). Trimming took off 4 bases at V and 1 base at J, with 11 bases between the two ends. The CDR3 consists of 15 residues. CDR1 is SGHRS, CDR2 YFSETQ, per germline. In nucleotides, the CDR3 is TGCGCCAGCAGCCCTTACAGGGTGAACACCGGGGAGCTGTTTTTT. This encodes CASSPYRVNTGELFF.